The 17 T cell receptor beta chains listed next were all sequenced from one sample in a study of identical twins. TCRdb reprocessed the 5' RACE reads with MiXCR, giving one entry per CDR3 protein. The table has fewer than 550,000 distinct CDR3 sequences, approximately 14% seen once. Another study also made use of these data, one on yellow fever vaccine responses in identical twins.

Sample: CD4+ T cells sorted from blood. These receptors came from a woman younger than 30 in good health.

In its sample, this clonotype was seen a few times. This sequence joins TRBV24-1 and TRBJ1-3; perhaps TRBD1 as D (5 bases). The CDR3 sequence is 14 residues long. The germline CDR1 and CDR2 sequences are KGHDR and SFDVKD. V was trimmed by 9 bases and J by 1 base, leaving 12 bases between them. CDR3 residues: CATSGPGSGNTIYF. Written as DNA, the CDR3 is TGTGCCACCTCAGGGCCTGGGTCTGGAAACACCATATATTTT.

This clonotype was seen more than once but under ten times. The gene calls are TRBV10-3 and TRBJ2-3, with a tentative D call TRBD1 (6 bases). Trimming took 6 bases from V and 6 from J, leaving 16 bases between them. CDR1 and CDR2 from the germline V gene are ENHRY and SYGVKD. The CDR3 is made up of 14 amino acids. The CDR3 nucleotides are TGTGCCATCAGCAGGACAGAGGGATCGGATACGCAGTATTTT. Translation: CAISRTEGSDTQYF.

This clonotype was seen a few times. This CDR3 reads CASSESTDQGRRFF. The CDR3 region has the DNA TGTGCCAGCAGCGAATCTACAGACCAGGGGCGGCGGTTCTTC. The chain is built from TRBV9 and TRBJ2-1, with D tentatively TRBD1 (6 bases). This CDR3 is 14 amino acids long. Germline lookup yields CDR1 SGDLS and CDR2 YYNGEE. The V end lost 3 bases, the J end lost 15 bases, and 22 bases lay between the germline ends. Full variable domain (remainder filled in from reference TRBV9 and TRBJ2-1): DSGVTQTPKHLITATGQRVTLRCSPRSGDLSVYWYQQSLDQGLQFLIQYYNGEERAKGNILERFSAQQFPDLHSELNLSSLELGDSALYFCASSESTDQGRRFFGPGTRLTVL.

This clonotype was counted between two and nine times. The CDR3 region is CASTEGETQYF. CDR3 nucleotide sequence: TGTGCCAGCACAGAGGGAGAGACCCAGTACTTC. This chain links TRBV12-3 or TRBV12-4 with TRBJ2-5; a possible D gene is TRBD2 (5 bases). V was pared by 7 bases and J by 4 bases, with 7 bases between. The CDR3 length is 11 residues.

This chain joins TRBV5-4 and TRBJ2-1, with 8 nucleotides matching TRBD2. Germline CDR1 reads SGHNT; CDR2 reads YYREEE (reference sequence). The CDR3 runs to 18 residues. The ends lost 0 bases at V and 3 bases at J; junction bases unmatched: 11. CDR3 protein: CASSLDIRTSIYYNEQFF. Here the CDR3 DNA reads TGTGCCAGCAGCTTGGATATCAGGACTAGCATATACTACAATGAGCAGTTCTTC. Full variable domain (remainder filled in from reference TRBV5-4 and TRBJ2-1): ETGVTQSPTHLIKTRGQQVTLRCSSQSGHNTVSWYQQALGQGPQFIFQYYREEENGRGNFPPRFSGLQFPNYSSELNVNALELDDSALYLCASSLDIRTSIYYNEQFFGPGTRLTVL.

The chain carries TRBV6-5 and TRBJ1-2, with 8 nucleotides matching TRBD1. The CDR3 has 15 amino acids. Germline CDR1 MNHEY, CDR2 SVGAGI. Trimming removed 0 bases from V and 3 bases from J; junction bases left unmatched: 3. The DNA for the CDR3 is TGTGCCAGCAGTTACTCGACGACAGGGGACTATGGCTACACCTTC. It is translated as CASSYSTTGDYGYTF.

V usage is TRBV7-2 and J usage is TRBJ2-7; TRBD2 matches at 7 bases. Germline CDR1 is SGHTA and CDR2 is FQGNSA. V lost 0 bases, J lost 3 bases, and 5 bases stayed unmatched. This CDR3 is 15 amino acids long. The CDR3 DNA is TGTGCCAGCAGCTTAGCCGTCGGGGGGATCTACGAGCAGTACTTC. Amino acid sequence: CASSLAVGGIYEQYF.

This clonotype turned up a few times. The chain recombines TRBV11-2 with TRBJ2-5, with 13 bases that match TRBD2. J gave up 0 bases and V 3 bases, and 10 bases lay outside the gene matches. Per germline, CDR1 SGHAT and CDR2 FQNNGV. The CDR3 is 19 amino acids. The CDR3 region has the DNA TGTGCCAGCAGCTTCCGGGGGACTAGCGGGGCCTGGTACCAAGAGACCCAGTACTTC. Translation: CASSFRGTSGAWYQETQYF.

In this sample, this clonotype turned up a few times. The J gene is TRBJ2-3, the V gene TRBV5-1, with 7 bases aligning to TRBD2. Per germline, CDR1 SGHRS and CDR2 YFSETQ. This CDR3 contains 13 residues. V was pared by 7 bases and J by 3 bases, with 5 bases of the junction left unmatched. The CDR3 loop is CASGISGTDTQYF. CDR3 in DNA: TGCGCCAGCGGCATTAGCGGGACAGATACGCAGTATTTT.

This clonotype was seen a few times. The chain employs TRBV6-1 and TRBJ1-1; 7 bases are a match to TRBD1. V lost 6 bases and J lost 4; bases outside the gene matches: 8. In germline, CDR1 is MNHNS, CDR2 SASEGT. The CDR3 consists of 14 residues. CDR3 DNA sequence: TGTGCCAGCAGGCCTAGACAGGGTATCACTGAAGCTTTCTTT. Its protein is CASRPRQGITEAFF.

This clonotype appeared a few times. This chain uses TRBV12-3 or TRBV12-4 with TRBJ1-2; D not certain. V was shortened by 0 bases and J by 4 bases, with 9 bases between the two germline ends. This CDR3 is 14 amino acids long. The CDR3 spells CASSLAPQRYGYTF. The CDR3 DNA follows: TGTGCCAGCAGTTTAGCGCCACAACGCTATGGCTACACCTTC.

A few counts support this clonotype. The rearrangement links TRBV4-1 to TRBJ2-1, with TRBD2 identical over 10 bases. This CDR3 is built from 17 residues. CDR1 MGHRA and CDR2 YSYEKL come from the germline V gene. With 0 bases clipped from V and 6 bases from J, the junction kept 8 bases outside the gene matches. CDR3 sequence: CASSQDGSSGRPNEQFF. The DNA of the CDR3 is TGCGCCAGCAGCCAAGATGGGTCTAGCGGGAGACCCAATGAGCAGTTCTTC.

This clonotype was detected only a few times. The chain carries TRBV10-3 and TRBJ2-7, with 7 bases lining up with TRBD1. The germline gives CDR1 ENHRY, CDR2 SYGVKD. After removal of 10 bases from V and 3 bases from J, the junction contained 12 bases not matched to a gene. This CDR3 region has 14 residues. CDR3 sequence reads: CATQDGTELYEQYF. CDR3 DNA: TGTGCCACCCAGGACGGGACAGAGCTCTACGAGCAGTACTTC.

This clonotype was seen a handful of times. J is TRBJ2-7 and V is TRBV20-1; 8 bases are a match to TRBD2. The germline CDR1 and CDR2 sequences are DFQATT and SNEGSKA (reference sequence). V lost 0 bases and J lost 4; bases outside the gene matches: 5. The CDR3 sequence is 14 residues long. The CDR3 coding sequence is TGCAGTGCTAGAGATTCGGGGGGGGATTACGAGCAGTACTTC. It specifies CSARDSGGDYEQYF.

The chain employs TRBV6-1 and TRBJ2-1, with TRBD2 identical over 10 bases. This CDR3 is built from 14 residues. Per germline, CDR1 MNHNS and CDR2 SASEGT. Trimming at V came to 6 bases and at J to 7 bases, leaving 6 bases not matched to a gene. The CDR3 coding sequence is TGTGCCAGCAGGGTGGGACTAGCGTCTAATGAGCAGTTCTTC. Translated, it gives CASRVGLASNEQFF.

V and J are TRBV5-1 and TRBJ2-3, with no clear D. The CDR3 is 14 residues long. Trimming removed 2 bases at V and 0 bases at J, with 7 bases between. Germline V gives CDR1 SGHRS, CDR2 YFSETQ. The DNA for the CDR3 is TGCGCCAGCAGCTTCGGACCTAGCACAGATACGCAGTATTTT. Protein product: CASSFGPSTDTQYF. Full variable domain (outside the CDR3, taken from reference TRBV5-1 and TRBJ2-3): KAGVTQTPRYLIKTRGQQVTLSCSPISGHRSVSWYQQTPGQGLQFLFEYFSETQRNKGNFPGRFSGRQFSNSRSEMNVSTLELGDSALYLCASSFGPSTDTQYFGPGTRLTVL.

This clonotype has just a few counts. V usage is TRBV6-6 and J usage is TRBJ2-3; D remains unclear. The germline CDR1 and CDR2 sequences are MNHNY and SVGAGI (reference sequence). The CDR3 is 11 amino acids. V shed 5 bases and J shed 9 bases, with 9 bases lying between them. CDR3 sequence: CASSDPPTQYF. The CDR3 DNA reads TGTGCCAGCAGTGACCCCCCCACGCAGTATTTT.